The present entry profiles one TCR beta chain with its context. This sample includes further DNA sequences coding for the same CDR3. This sample stems from a study of cytomegalovirus exposure and HLA in healthy donors. The V end was cut by 3 bases, the J end by 0 bases, with 7 bases between. There are 14 residues in the CDR3. CDR1 is SEHNR and CDR2 is FQNEAQ in the germline V gene (reference sequence). Assay used: immunoSEQ multiplex PCR; TCRdb lists only in-frame clones, some missing. Here the sample spans roughly 260,000 clones, around 90% being singletons. The sequenced sample was PBMCs. The rearrangement uses TRBV7-9 and TRBJ2-3, with D possibly being TRBD2 (6 bases). The clonotype was recovered from a young woman in good health and CMV-seronegative. CDR3 loop: CASSLEGSTDTQYF. Here the CDR3 DNA reads TGTGCCAGCAGCTTGGAGGGTAGCACAGATACGCAGTATTTT. The full variable domain, rest sourced from reference TRBV7-9 and TRBJ2-3, is DTGVSQNPRHKITKRGQNVTFRCDPISEHNRLYWYRQTLGQGPEFLTYFQNEAQLEKSRLLSDRFSAERPKGSFSTLEIQRTEQGDSAMYLCASSLEGSTDTQYFGPGTRLTVL.